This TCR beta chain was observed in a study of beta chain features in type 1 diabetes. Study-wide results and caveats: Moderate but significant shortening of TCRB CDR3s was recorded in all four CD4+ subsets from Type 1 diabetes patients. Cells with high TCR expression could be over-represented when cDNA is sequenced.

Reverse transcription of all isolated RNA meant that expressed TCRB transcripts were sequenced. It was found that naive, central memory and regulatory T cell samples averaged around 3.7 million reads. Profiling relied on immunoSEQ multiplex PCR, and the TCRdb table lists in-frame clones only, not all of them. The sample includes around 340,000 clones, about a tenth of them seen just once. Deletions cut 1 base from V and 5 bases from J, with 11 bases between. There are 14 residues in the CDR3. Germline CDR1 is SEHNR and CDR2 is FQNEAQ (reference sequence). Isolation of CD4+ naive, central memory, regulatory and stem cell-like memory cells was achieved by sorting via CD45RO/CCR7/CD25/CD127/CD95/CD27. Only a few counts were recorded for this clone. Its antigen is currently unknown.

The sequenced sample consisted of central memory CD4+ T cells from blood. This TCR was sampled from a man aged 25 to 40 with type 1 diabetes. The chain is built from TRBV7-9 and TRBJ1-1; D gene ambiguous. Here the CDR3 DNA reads TGTGCCAGCAGCTTAGTCAAACAAGCAACTGAAGCTTTCTTT. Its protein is CASSLVKQATEAFF.